This T cell receptor beta chain was sequenced during a study of control samples from healthy donors and cancer patients. Clones were sequenced by immunoSEQ multiplex PCR, and TCRdb holds only the in-frame ones, with some missing. The repertoire consists of about 79,000 clones, with 90% to 95% occurring once and the leading ten covering about 1.3%. CDR1 is MGHDK, CDR2 SYGVNS, per germline. The CDR3 consists of 13 residues. With 2 bases removed from V and 6 bases from J, the gap between germline ends came to 8 bases. The receptor was isolated from a woman aged 40 to 50 with lung cancer. The chain employs TRBV25-1 and TRBJ2-1, with D hard to call. The sequenced sample consisted of PBMCs. The CDR3 reads CASSEMYGNEQFF. CDR3 nucleotide sequence: TGTGCCAGCAGTGAAATGTACGGCAATGAGCAGTTCTTC.